The rows below give T cell receptor beta chains drawn from one sample of a study of early T cells in non-severe SARS-CoV-2 infection. TCRdb processed the 5' RACE reads anew with MiXCR; each CDR3 protein has one entry. The sample carries 20,000 to 25,000 distinct CDR3 sequences, about 4.4% recorded once. Material for sequencing was whole blood. The receptor source for this set is an adult who was a healthcare worker with PCR-confirmed SARS-CoV-2 infection or an uninfected control (not recorded which). Each CDR3 is given with its conserved first and last residue. A D gene is named only where the DNA matches it firmly. Only some rows state a clone size, as once, few, many or a class for expanded clones.

j_call,d_call,v_call,clone_size,cdr3_aa,cdr3_nt
TRBJ2-3,NA,TRBV19,many,CAIGQPASDTQYF,TGTGCCATCGGACAGCCAGCATCAGATACGCAGTATTTT
TRBJ2-3,NA,TRBV7-3,few,CASSPEGARTDTQYF,TGTGCCAGCAGCCCCGAAGGAGCCCGCACAGATACGCAGTATTTT
TRBJ1-1,TRBD1,TRBV12-3/TRBV12-4,many,CASTTPSGGGTEAFF,TGTGCCAGCACCACTCCGTCAGGGGGCGGCACTGAAGCTTTCTTT
TRBJ1-5,NA,TRBV20-1,NA,CSARAPGGGPNQPQHF,TGCAGTGCTAGAGCCCCGGGCGGGGGGCCGAATCAGCCCCAGCATTTT
TRBJ1-4,NA,TRBV4-2,many,CASSQETRGRGEKLFF,TGTGCCAGCAGCCAAGAAACCAGGGGAAGGGGTGAAAAACTGTTTTTT
TRBJ1-6,NA,TRBV6-5,medium-sized,CASSYSGSSISPLHF,TGTGCCAGCAGTTACTCGGGCAGTTCGATTTCACCCCTCCACTTT
TRBJ2-3,NA,TRBV7-3,many,CASSSRGLDTQYF,TGTGCCAGCAGCTCCCGAGGACTGGATACGCAGTATTTT
TRBJ2-3,TRBD2,TRBV28,many,CASTRAGGADTQYF,TGTGCCAGCACCCGAGCGGGAGGGGCAGATACGCAGTATTTT
TRBJ2-1,NA,TRBV11-2,medium-sized,CASSRTGTLPYNEQFF,TGTGCCAGCAGCCGTACCGGGACACTCCCCTACAATGAGCAGTTCTTC
TRBJ1-1,NA,TRBV30,many,CAWSWGGEAFF,TGTGCCTGGAGTTGGGGGGGTGAAGCTTTCTTT
TRBJ2-7,TRBD1,TRBV18,many,CASSPTGGFSYEQYF,TGTGCCAGCTCACCTACAGGGGGCTTCTCCTACGAGCAGTACTTC
TRBJ1-5,NA,TRBV5-5,many,CASSLDVGNQPQHF,TGTGCCAGCAGCTTGGACGTGGGCAATCAGCCCCAGCATTTT
TRBJ2-2,TRBD1,TRBV12-3/TRBV12-4,many,CASSLWVLSDRVGPGELFF,TGTGCCAGCAGTTTATGGGTCCTTTCCGACAGGGTGGGGCCCGGGGAGCTGTTTTTT
TRBJ1-3,NA,TRBV4-3,many,CASSQGASGNTIYF,TGCGCCAGCAGCCAAGGAGCTTCTGGAAACACCATATATTTT
TRBJ2-1,NA,TRBV2,NA,CASSERGSSYNEQFF,TGTGCCAGCAGTGAGAGGGGAAGCTCCTACAATGAGCAGTTCTTC
TRBJ2-1,NA,TRBV20-1,NA,CSARGRQFGNEQFF,TGCAGTGCTAGGGGCAGGCAATTTGGGAATGAGCAGTTCTTC
TRBJ2-1,TRBD2,TRBV29-1,NA,CSADQGRGENEQFF,TGCAGCGCCGACCAGGGGCGGGGGGAGAATGAGCAGTTCTTC
TRBJ1-2,TRBD1,TRBV19,medium-sized,CASSMNLVGTGGTYGYTF,TGTGCCAGTAGTATGAACTTAGTCGGGACAGGCGGGACCTATGGCTACACCTTC
TRBJ1-6,NA,TRBV2,many,CASSRDNSYNSPLHF,TGTGCCAGCAGTCGGGACAACTCCTATAATTCACCCCTCCACTTT
TRBJ2-1,NA,TRBV20-1,many,CSVEGQPDYNEQFF,TGCAGTGTTGAAGGCCAACCCGATTACAATGAGCAGTTCTTC
TRBJ1-5,NA,TRBV28,few,CASTIRDLTGFDSNQPQHF,TGTGCCAGCACCATAAGAGATCTCACAGGGTTTGATAGCAATCAGCCCCAGCATTTT
TRBJ2-3,TRBD2,TRBV12-3/TRBV12-4,few,CASSLAGADTQYF,TGTGCCAGCAGTCTGGCGGGAGCAGATACGCAGTATTTT
TRBJ2-3,TRBD2,TRBV20-1,many,CSATSGGADTQYF,TGCAGTGCTACTAGCGGGGGAGCAGATACGCAGTATTTT